This T cell receptor (beta chain) was found in a study of T cells in Graves' hyperthyroidism and ophthalmopathy. Study-wide points: Most expanded thyroid clonotypes above 0.001 also appeared in blood.

V dropped 2 bases and J dropped 7 bases, with 16 bases sitting between them. This CDR3 contains 16 residues. From germline, CDR1 is SGHNT and CDR2 YYREEE (reference sequence). The CDR3 regions of TCR beta were amplified from RNA transcripts. First-round RT-PCR with HTBI primers amplified the TCR CDR3 region. TCRdb reprocessed the multiplex PCR reads with MiXCR, giving one entry per CDR3 protein. The table lists 300,000 to 450,000 distinct CDR3 sequences, roughly 13% of them singletons. On this clonotype: Its antigen remains unknown.

The sequenced material came from blood. This sequence originates from a young man with Graves' hyperthyroidism that later progressed to Graves' ophthalmopathy. The chain is built from TRBV5-4 and TRBJ1-6; D remains unclear. The CDR3 region is CASSFLSFRDNSPLHF. The DNA for the CDR3 is TGTGCCAGCAGCTTTCTTAGTTTTAGAGACAATTCACCCCTCCACTTT.